Below are 24 T cell receptor beta chains sequenced from a single sample in a study of naive and memory T cell subsets. Study-level results: A few larger clonotypes appeared in naive repertoires, especially CD8, possibly memory cells re-expressing CD45RA.

The beta constant-region primer was an equimolar mix of two oligonucleotides covering TRBC1 and TRBC2. Nested alpha and beta constant-region primers with the SP2 primer drove four PCR rounds on ligated cDNA. TCRdb re-called the UMI-ligation and nested PCR reads with MiXCR, one entry per CDR3 protein. Of roughly 100,000 distinct CDR3 sequences listed, approximately 11% are singletons. Their antigens are not known. The sample was naive CD4+ T cells from blood. The receptors were sampled from a human donor in good health.

This clonotype showed up just a few times. The chain uses TRBV6-6 and TRBJ2-7; D remains ambiguous. V lost 2 bases, J lost 3 bases, and 17 bases lay in between. Germline-derived CDR1 and CDR2 are MNHNY and SVGAGI (reference sequence). The CDR3 loop spans 16 amino acids. The CDR3 region has the DNA TGTGCCAGCAGTTACCTCTCTCCGGGCCTTGGCTACGAGCAGTACTTC. This translates into CASSYLSPGLGYEQYF.

This clonotype was detected a few times. V usage is TRBV28 and J usage is TRBJ1-3; TRBD1 is a possible D gene (6 bases). The CDR3 is made up of 15 amino acids. CDR1 and CDR2 from the germline V gene are MDHEN and SYDVKM. Deletions cut 7 bases from V and 3 bases from J, with 16 bases between. The CDR3 is CASTGAGDLGNTIYF. CDR3 bases: TGTGCCAGCACTGGTGCAGGGGATCTTGGAAACACCATATATTTT.

The chain recombines TRBV4-3 with TRBJ1-6, with D perhaps TRBD1 (6 bases). The CDR3 totals 17 residues. V was clipped by 0 bases and J by 9 bases, with 18 bases between them. CDR1 and CDR2 (germline): LGHNA, YSLEER. The CDR3 region has the DNA TGCGCCAGCAGCCAAGATCTCAACAGGGTTGCCGGTTCACCCCTCCACTTT. Encoded protein: CASSQDLNRVAGSPLHF.

This clonotype occurred a few times. The chain employs TRBV19 and TRBJ2-1; TRBD2 matches 9 bases. With V trimmed by 4 bases and J by 10 bases, 17 bases remained unmatched. CDR1 LNHDA and CDR2 SQIVND come from the germline V gene (reference sequence). This CDR3 spans 17 amino acids. The chain's CDR3 is CASSTRFLAGVNDEQFF. The CDR3 DNA reads TGTGCCAGTAGTACCCGATTTTTAGCGGGGGTGAATGACGAGCAGTTCTTC.

This clonotype has at least ten counts. CDR3 DNA sequence: TGCAGTGCTAGGGAGGGAAACGAGCAGTACTTC. Translation gives CSAREGNEQYF. V and J are TRBV20-1 and TRBJ2-7, with D perhaps matching TRBD2 (6 bases). The CDR3 spans 11 residues. CDR1 DFQATT and CDR2 SNEGSKA come from the germline V gene (reference sequence). Trimming took off 3 bases at V and 5 bases at J, with 8 bases between the two ends.

This clonotype showed up just a few times. The genes are TRBV12-3 or TRBV12-4 and TRBJ1-5; D gene ambiguous. This CDR3 is built from 15 residues. The V and J ends lost 5 bases and 9 bases respectively, with 20 bases between them. CDR3 nucleotide sequence: TGTGCCAGCAGTATTGGAGGTATCGGAGACGCGCCCCAGCATTTT. Protein sequence: CASSIGGIGDAPQHF.

This clonotype showed up just a few times. This chain links TRBV4-3 with TRBJ1-4, with D possibly TRBD1 on 6 matching bases. CDR1 is LGHNA and CDR2 is YSLEER in the germline V gene. CDR3 length: 14 residues. The ends were cut back, 6 bases at V and 7 bases at J, with 15 bases in the middle. The CDR3 protein is CASSPTGLGEKLFF. For the CDR3, the DNA is TGCGCCAGCAGTCCCACAGGGTTGGGTGAAAAACTGTTTTTT.

The chain is built from TRBV19 and TRBJ1-1, with 10 bases lining up with TRBD1. J gave up 6 bases and V 5 bases, and 9 bases lay outside the gene matches. This CDR3 comprises 15 residues. Germline-derived CDR1 and CDR2 are LNHDA and SQIVND (reference sequence). CDR3 sequence reads: CASSAAGTGEAEAFF. The CDR3 DNA is TGTGCCAGTAGTGCCGCCGGGACAGGGGAGGCTGAAGCTTTCTTT.

This clonotype was seen many times. CDR3 loop: CSVSQNVGPQANYGYTF. The CDR3 coding sequence is TGCAGCGTTTCCCAGAATGTGGGGCCCCAAGCTAACTATGGCTACACCTTC. The rearrangement links TRBV29-1 to TRBJ1-2; D is perhaps TRBD1 (5 bases). Germline V gene lookup returns CDR1 SQVTM and CDR2 ANQGSEA. The CDR3 extends over 17 amino acids. V lost 5 bases and J 0 bases, leaving 22 bases between the germline ends.

This clonotype came up many times. Written as DNA, the CDR3 is TGTGCCAGTAACCGGGACAGGGGGTACGAGCAGTACTTC. It is translated as CASNRDRGYEQYF. The chain couples TRBV18 to TRBJ2-7, with TRBD1 identical over 11 bases. The CDR3 sequence is 13 residues long. The V gene's germline CDR1 is KGHSH and CDR2 LQKENI. The V segment lost 9 bases and the J segment 4 bases; nucleotides outside the gene matches: 5.

There are a few counts of this clonotype. The V call is TRBV7-2, the J call TRBJ1-4, with 7 bases fitting TRBD1. V lost 3 bases, J lost 3 bases, and 4 bases stayed unmatched. CDR3 length: 15 residues. Looked up from germline, CDR1 is SGHTA and CDR2 is FQGNSA. The chain's CDR3 is CASSFHRGSNEKLFF. CDR3 bases: TGTGCCAGCAGCTTTCACAGGGGTTCTAATGAAAAACTGTTTTTT.

This clonotype was detected many times. This chain connects TRBV7-8 to TRBJ1-5; D remains ambiguous. This CDR3 has 13 residues. Trimming cost V 1 base and J 3 bases, with 4 bases left between them. Germline loops: CDR1 SGHVS, CDR2 FQNEAQ. The CDR3 sequence is CASSLDINQPQHF. For the CDR3, the DNA is TGTGCCAGCAGCTTAGATATCAATCAGCCCCAGCATTTT.

This clonotype showed up many times. The J gene is TRBJ2-2, the V gene TRBV20-1; the D gene is possibly TRBD2 (5 bases). The CDR3 contains 14 residues. Trimming cost V 1 base and J 3 bases, with 9 bases left between them. Per germline, CDR1 DFQATT and CDR2 SNEGSKA (reference sequence). The CDR3 sequence: CSARVGGYTGELFF. DNA of the CDR3: TGCAGTGCTAGAGTAGGAGGATACACCGGGGAGCTGTTTTTT.

The V gene is TRBV6-2 or TRBV6-3, the J gene TRBJ1-5, with D perhaps matching TRBD1 (6 bases). Germline loops: CDR1 MNHEY, CDR2 SVGEGT. The CDR3 is 14 amino acids. V was shortened by 5 bases and J by 4 bases, with 12 bases between the two germline ends. CDR3 nucleotide sequence: TGTGCCAGCAGTCGAACCCAGGGGAATCAGCCCCAGCATTTT. Translated, it gives CASSRTQGNQPQHF.

This clonotype appeared a few times. The J gene is TRBJ2-3, the V gene TRBV12-3 or TRBV12-4, with 7 bases matching TRBD2. This CDR3 contains 15 residues. The trim removed 8 bases at V and 2 bases at J, leaving 10 bases unmatched. CDR3 sequence reads: CASGSSGIITDTQYF. The CDR3 DNA is TGTGCCAGCGGCTCAAGCGGGATCATCACAGATACGCAGTATTTT.

This clonotype was seen only a few times. The DNA of the CDR3 is TGCAGCGTTGGAGGGACACGCTACCCAGGTGAAGCTTTCTTT. This encodes CSVGGTRYPGEAFF. The chain has TRBV29-1 and TRBJ1-1; weak D call: TRBD1 (6 bases). This CDR3 region has 14 residues. The germline CDR1 and CDR2 sequences are SQVTM and ANQGSEA. Between the trimmed V and J ends, which lost 4 bases and 7 bases, there was a span of 19 bases.

The chain combines TRBV7-9 with TRBJ1-1; TRBD1 matches at 7 bases. The V segment lost 4 bases and the J segment 0 bases; nucleotides outside the gene matches: 8. CDR3 length equals 16 residues. Germline V gene sequence: CDR1 SEHNR, CDR2 FQNEAQ (reference sequence). The DNA for the CDR3 is TGTGCCAGCAGCTCCTCTAGGACAGGCCTGAACACTGAAGCTTTCTTT. Protein product: CASSSSRTGLNTEAFF. The full variable domain, with the rest looked up from reference TRBV7-9 and TRBJ1-1, is DTGVSQNPRHKITKRGQNVTFRCDPISEHNRLYWYRQTLGQGPEFLTYFQNEAQLEKSRLLSDRFSAERPKGSFSTLEIQRTEQGDSAMYLCASSSSRTGLNTEAFFGQGTRLTVV.

This clonotype was seen more than once but under ten times. The rearrangement joins TRBV7-2 to TRBJ2-1; TRBD2 is a possible D gene (6 bases). This CDR3 is 16 amino acids long. The V gene's germline CDR1 is SGHTA and CDR2 FQGNSA. V dropped 1 base and J dropped 2 bases, with 12 bases sitting between them. CDR3: CASSLVAGLTYNEQFF. The CDR3 nucleotides read TGTGCCAGCAGCTTAGTGGCGGGATTAACCTACAATGAGCAGTTCTTC.

This rearrangement joins TRBV29-1 to TRBJ2-3, with 8 bases matching TRBD2. This CDR3 is built from 14 residues. The germline V gene encodes CDR1 SQVTM and CDR2 ANQGSEA. V lost 4 bases to trimming and J lost 7 bases; unmatched junction nucleotides: 10. CDR3 in DNA: TGCAGCGTTGTCCCGGGACTAGGGGCCCATACGCAGTATTTT. Translation: CSVVPGLGAHTQYF.

The V call is TRBV20-1, the J call TRBJ1-5; a possible D gene is TRBD1 (6 bases). Trimming stripped 4 bases from V and 9 bases from J, with 22 bases between. Looked up from germline, CDR1 is DFQATT and CDR2 is SNEGSKA (reference sequence). The CDR3 runs 15 residues. The CDR3 bases are TGCAGTGCTACCCCGGGACACAATTCCCTTAGGCCCCAGCATTTT. Its protein is CSATPGHNSLRPQHF.

There are many counts of this clonotype. The V gene is TRBV20-1, the J gene TRBJ2-3, with a weak D call TRBD1 (6 bases). The CDR3 spans 14 residues. Germline values: CDR1 DFQATT, CDR2 SNEGSKA (reference sequence). Trimming took off 2 bases at V and 4 bases at J, with 13 bases between the two ends. CDR3 amino acids: CSARTGNAADTQYF. CDR3 DNA sequence: TGCAGTGCTAGAACAGGGAATGCAGCAGATACGCAGTATTTT.

This clonotype was recorded at least ten times. The chain employs TRBV7-9 and TRBJ2-7, with D possibly TRBD2 on 5 matching bases. The CDR3 spans 14 residues. V lost 3 bases to trimming and J lost 3 bases, with 12 bases between them. CDR1 is SEHNR and CDR2 is FQNEAQ in the germline V gene (reference sequence). The CDR3 protein is CASSFQKRGYEQYF. The CDR3 nucleotides are TGTGCCAGCAGCTTCCAAAAACGGGGCTACGAGCAGTACTTC.

This clonotype was seen only a few times. This chain uses TRBV7-2 with TRBJ2-3; TRBD2 aligns across 9 bases. CDR3 size: 15 residues. Trimming took 7 bases from V and 4 from J; bases not matched to a gene: 9. Germline values: CDR1 SGHTA, CDR2 FQGNSA. This chain's CDR3 is CASTLAGTSSDTQYF. DNA for the CDR3: TGTGCCAGCACCCTAGCGGGGACCTCGTCAGATACGCAGTATTTT.

This clonotype has ten or more counts. The rearrangement joins TRBV20-1 to TRBJ2-7, with 10 bases fitting TRBD2. The CDR3 sequence is 12 residues long. CDR1 and CDR2 (germline): DFQATT, SNEGSKA (reference sequence). CDR3 in amino acids: CGVASGSYEQYF. For the CDR3, the DNA is TGCGGAGTGGCTAGCGGGAGCTACGAGCAGTACTTC.